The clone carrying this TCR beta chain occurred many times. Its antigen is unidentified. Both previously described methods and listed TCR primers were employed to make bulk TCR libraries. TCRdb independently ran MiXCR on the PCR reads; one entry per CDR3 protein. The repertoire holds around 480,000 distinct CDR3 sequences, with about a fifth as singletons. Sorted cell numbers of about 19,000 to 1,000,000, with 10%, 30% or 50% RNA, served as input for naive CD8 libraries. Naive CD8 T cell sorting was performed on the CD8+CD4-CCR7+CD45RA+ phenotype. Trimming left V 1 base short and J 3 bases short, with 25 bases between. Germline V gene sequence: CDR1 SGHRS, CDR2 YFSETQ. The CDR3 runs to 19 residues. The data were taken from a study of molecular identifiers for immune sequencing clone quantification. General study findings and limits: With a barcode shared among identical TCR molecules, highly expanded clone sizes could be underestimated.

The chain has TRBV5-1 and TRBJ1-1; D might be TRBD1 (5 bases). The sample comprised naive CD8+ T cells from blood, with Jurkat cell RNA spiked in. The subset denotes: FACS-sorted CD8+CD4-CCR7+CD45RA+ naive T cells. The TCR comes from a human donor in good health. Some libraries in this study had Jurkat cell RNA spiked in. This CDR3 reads CASSLFGQGRVTEDTEAFF. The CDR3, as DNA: TGCGCCAGCAGCTTGTTCGGGCAGGGAAGGGTAACGGAGGACACTGAAGCTTTCTTT.